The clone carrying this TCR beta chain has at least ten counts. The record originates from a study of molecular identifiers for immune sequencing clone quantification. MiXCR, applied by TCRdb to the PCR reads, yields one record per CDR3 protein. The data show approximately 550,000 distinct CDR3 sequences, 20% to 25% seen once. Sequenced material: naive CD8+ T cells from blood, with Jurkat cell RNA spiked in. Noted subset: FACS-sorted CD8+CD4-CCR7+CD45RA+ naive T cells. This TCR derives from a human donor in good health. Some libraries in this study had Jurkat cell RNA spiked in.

The CDR3 spells CASSARDSAYEQYF. CDR3 sequence (DNA): TGTGCCAGCAGTGCCCGGGACAGTGCCTACGAGCAGTACTTC. The chain employs TRBV6-5 and TRBJ2-7; 7 bases align to TRBD1. The CDR3 spans 14 residues. The V gene end was trimmed by 5 bases and the J gene end by 2 bases; junction bases not matched to a gene: 6. Germline loops: CDR1 MNHEY, CDR2 SVGAGI.